This entry lists 24 T cell receptor beta chains sequenced from one sample in a study of early T cells in non-severe SARS-CoV-2 infection. TCRdb ran MiXCR on the 5' RACE reads and lists one entry per CDR3 protein. Here the sample spans 15,000 to 20,000 distinct CDR3 sequences, around 6% being singletons. The sequences come from whole blood, collected at baseline. These receptors all come from an adult who was a healthcare worker with PCR-confirmed SARS-CoV-2 infection or an uninfected control (not recorded which).

The table lists this clonotype with many counts. This CDR3 reads CASRGTGLRRGGYNEQFF. Written as DNA, the CDR3 is TGTGCCAGCAGAGGGACAGGGCTACGGCGGGGGGGCTACAATGAGCAGTTCTTC. The J gene is TRBJ2-1, the V gene TRBV2; D possibly uses TRBD1 or TRBD2 (9 bases each). V was clipped by 6 bases and J by 3 bases, with 24 bases between them. CDR1 and CDR2 from the germline V gene are SNHLY and FYNNEI. The CDR3 contains 18 residues.

This clonotype came up many times. This rearrangement joins TRBV19 to TRBJ1-1; no reliable D call. The CDR3 is 16 residues long. V was pared by 4 bases and J by 1 base, with 16 bases between. The germline V gene has CDR1 LNHDA and CDR2 SQIVND (reference sequence). CDR3 residues: CASSTPGRERNTEAFF. CDR3 coding DNA: TGTGCCAGTAGTACTCCGGGCCGAGAGAGGAACACTGAAGCTTTCTTT.

This clonotype was recorded at least ten times. This sequence joins TRBV7-3 and TRBJ1-1, with no clear D. This CDR3 has 14 amino acids. The ends were cut back, 2 bases at V and 7 bases at J, with 14 bases in the middle. The germline V gene encodes CDR1 SGHTA and CDR2 FQGTGA. The CDR3 loop reads CASSLRHGGDEAFF. The CDR3 coding sequence is TGTGCCAGCAGCTTACGACACGGTGGGGATGAAGCTTTCTTT.

This clonotype occurred many times. The chain employs TRBV24-1 and TRBJ2-3; 7 bases match TRBD2. Germline loops: CDR1 KGHDR, CDR2 SFDVKD. The J segment lost 13 bases and the V segment lost 7 bases, leaving 16 bases of the junction unmatched. The CDR3 consists of 14 residues. The CDR3, as DNA: TGTGCCACCAGGATCCCTCGACCGGGGACTAAGGAGTATTTT. Protein product: CATRIPRPGTKEYF.

This clonotype was seen ten or more times. The chain carries TRBV5-1 and TRBJ2-3; D is undetermined. The CDR3 consists of 14 residues. Per germline, CDR1 SGHRS and CDR2 YFSETQ. The ends were cut back, 0 bases at V and 4 bases at J, with 9 bases in the middle. This CDR3 reads CASSLGQGADTQYF. In DNA, the CDR3 is TGCGCCAGCAGCTTGGGACAAGGCGCAGATACGCAGTATTTT.

This clonotype showed up just a few times. The chain employs TRBV20-1 and TRBJ2-7; 11 nucleotides match TRBD2. After removal of 3 bases from V and 2 bases from J, the junction contained 9 bases not matched to a gene. The germline V gene encodes CDR1 DFQATT and CDR2 SNEGSKA (reference sequence). This CDR3 is 16 amino acids long. The CDR3 DNA follows: TGCAGTGCTAGCCTCCAGGGACTAGCGGACCCCTACGAGCAGTACTTC. Its translation: CSASLQGLADPYEQYF.

This sequence joins TRBV6-2 or TRBV6-3 and TRBJ1-5; TRBD1 agrees at 9 bases. J lost 2 bases, V lost 4 bases, and 6 bases had no gene match. From germline, CDR1 is MNHEY and CDR2 SVGEGT. CDR3 length: 16 residues. DNA for the CDR3: TGTGCCAGCAGTTGGGACAGGGAAGGGGGCAATCAGCCCCAGCATTTT. This sequence encodes CASSWDREGGNQPQHF.

In its sample, this clonotype was seen many times. The chain has TRBV5-1 and TRBJ2-1; 10 nucleotides align to TRBD2. In germline, CDR1 is SGHRS, CDR2 YFSETQ. The length of the CDR3 is 16 residues. J was trimmed by 1 base and V by 5 bases; bases with no gene match: 6. Here the CDR3 reads CASSQRGGRSYNEQFF. The CDR3 nucleotides are TGCGCCAGCAGTCAGCGGGGGGGCCGGTCCTACAATGAGCAGTTCTTC.

The table lists this clonotype with many counts. The chain couples TRBV3-1 to TRBJ2-5; D is ambiguous. This CDR3 contains 11 residues. Germline assignment: CDR1 LGHDT and CDR2 YNNKEL (reference sequence). Between the trimmed V and J ends, which lost 4 bases and 6 bases, there was a span of 6 bases. CDR3 nucleotides: TGTGCCAGCAGCCGGCTGAAGACCCAGTACTTC. It codes for CASSRLKTQYF.

This clonotype was seen at least ten times. The V call is TRBV12-5, the J call TRBJ1-2; a possible D gene is TRBD1 (5 bases). The CDR3 is made up of 15 amino acids. V was shortened by 4 bases and J by 4 bases, with 16 bases between the two germline ends. Per the germline V gene, CDR1 is LGHNT and CDR2 is FRNRAP. The CDR3 DNA follows: TGTGCTAGTGGTTCTCGGGTGGGACTTCGCTATGGCTACACCTTC. Translation gives CASGSRVGLRYGYTF. The full variable domain, completed using reference TRBV12-5 and TRBJ1-2, is DARVTQTPRHKVTEMGQEVTMRCQPILGHNTVFWYRQTMMQGLELLAYFRNRAPLDDSGMPKDRFSAEMPDATLATLKIQPSEPRDSAVYFCASGSRVGLRYGYTFGSGTRLTVV.

By share, this clonotype ranks as medium-sized. The V gene is TRBV7-2, the J gene TRBJ2-7; D not certain. Trimming shortened V by 2 bases and J by 12 bases, and 14 bases separated the two germline ends. This CDR3 has 12 residues. Germline assignment: CDR1 SGHTA and CDR2 FQGNSA. The CDR3 nucleotides read TGTGCCAGCAGCTTAATCGGGCTTGCTATGTACTTC. It specifies CASSLIGLAMYF.

The sample holds many counts of this clonotype. The chain is built from TRBV20-1 and TRBJ1-1; possibly TRBD1 for D (5 bases). The CDR3 totals 13 residues. Trimming stripped 6 bases from V and 3 bases from J, with 14 bases between. Looked up from germline, CDR1 is DFQATT and CDR2 is SNEGSKA (reference sequence). This CDR3 is CSAKRGIDTEAFF. As DNA, the CDR3 is TGCAGTGCGAAGCGGGGGATCGACACTGAAGCTTTCTTT.

Judged by abundance, this clonotype is medium-sized. The chain carries TRBV15 and TRBJ1-1; a weak D match, TRBD1 (5 bases). V lost 2 bases to trimming and J lost 5 bases, with 12 bases between them. There are 14 residues in the CDR3. Germline assignment: CDR1 LNHNV and CDR2 YYDKDF (reference sequence). In nucleotides, the CDR3 is TGTGCCACCAGCAGAACTCAGGGATTGACTGAAGCTTTCTTT. As protein: CATSRTQGLTEAFF.

In this sample, this clonotype turned up many times. This chain connects TRBV12-3 or TRBV12-4 to TRBJ2-1; D is perhaps TRBD2 (5 bases). Trimming stripped 3 bases from V and 8 bases from J, with 11 bases between. There are 13 residues in the CDR3. The CDR3 DNA reads TGTGCCAGCAGTTTCAGAGGGTTCGATGAGCAGTTCTTC. Residues: CASSFRGFDEQFF.

Ten or more counts support this clonotype. V gene TRBV14 combines with J gene TRBJ2-3; TRBD2 matches at 11 bases. Germline V gives CDR1 SGHDN, CDR2 FVKESK. There are 16 residues in the CDR3. V lost 3 bases to trimming and J lost 2 bases; unmatched junction nucleotides: 4. DNA for the CDR3: TGTGCCAGCAGCCACGGTAGCGGGGGGGCCACAGATACGCAGTATTTT. The encoded protein is CASSHGSGGATDTQYF.

This clonotype was found many times. The chain is built from TRBV7-8 and TRBJ1-5, with TRBD1 identical over 7 bases. CDR3 length: 17 amino acids. The V and J ends lost 2 bases and 7 bases, in that order; junction bases with no gene match: 14. Germline CDR1 and CDR2: SGHVS and FQNEAQ. The CDR3 DNA is TGTGCCAGCAGCTTATGGGAGGAGAGGGGGCGAGGACAGCCCCAGCATTTT. As protein: CASSLWEERGRGQPQHF.

In this sample, this clonotype turned up many times. The V call is TRBV12-3 or TRBV12-4, the J call TRBJ1-6; 7 bases are a match to TRBD1. J lost 7 bases, V lost 5 bases, and 8 bases had no gene match. The CDR3 runs 15 residues. The CDR3 here is CASSGAGTVNSPLHF. CDR3 DNA sequence: TGTGCCAGCAGTGGCGCCGGGACAGTGAATTCACCCCTCCACTTT.

J is TRBJ2-1 and V is TRBV2; 9 bases line up with TRBD2. Germline CDR1 is SNHLY and CDR2 is FYNNEI. The junction had 4 bases not matched to a gene; V was cut back by 6 bases and J by 1 base. The CDR3 has 15 amino acids. The DNA of the CDR3 is TGTGCCAGCAGCGTACTAGCGGGTTCCTACAATGAGCAGTTCTTC. Amino acids: CASSVLAGSYNEQFF. Filled out from reference TRBV2 and TRBJ2-1, the complete variable domain reads EPEVTQTPSHQVTQMGQEVILRCVPISNHLYFYWYRQILGQKVEFLVSFYNNEISEKSEIFDDQFSVERPDGSNFTLKIRSTKLEDSAMYFCASSVLAGSYNEQFFGPGTRLTVL.

This clonotype was recorded a few times. The V and J genes are TRBV24-1 and TRBJ2-5; D may be TRBD1 (6 bases). The CDR3 spans 17 residues. The V and J ends lost 6 bases and 2 bases respectively, with 21 bases between them. The germline gives CDR1 KGHDR, CDR2 SFDVKD. This CDR3 is CATSRITGTKIQETQYF. In nucleotides, the CDR3 is TGTGCCACCAGTCGAATTACCGGGACAAAAATACAAGAGACCCAGTACTTC.

This clonotype was observed many times. The gene calls are TRBV20-1 and TRBJ1-1; no firm D call. V was cut by 0 bases and J by 8 bases, with 19 bases left in between. This CDR3 region has 15 residues. Per germline, CDR1 DFQATT and CDR2 SNEGSKA (reference sequence). In DNA form, the CDR3 reads TGCAGTGCTAGAGATCGGGTCAAAGGTTGGTCGGAAGCTTTCTTT. Its translation is CSARDRVKGWSEAFF.

This clonotype was seen a few times. The rearrangement joins TRBV19 to TRBJ1-1; 7 positions agree with TRBD1. This CDR3 is built from 13 residues. Per germline, CDR1 LNHDA and CDR2 SQIVND (reference sequence). J was trimmed by 4 bases and V by 9 bases; bases with no gene match: 8. Here the CDR3 DNA reads TGTGCCAGCGAAGGGGGCCTGGGCACTGAAGCTTTCTTT. Encoded protein: CASEGGLGTEAFF.

In this sample, this clonotype turned up many times. The V call is TRBV6-5, the J call TRBJ1-4; D unresolved. Germline CDR1 reads MNHEY; CDR2 reads SVGAGI. Trimming cost V 5 bases and J 6 bases, with 19 bases left between them. The CDR3 extends over 16 amino acids. CDR3 coding DNA: TGTGCCAGCAGTCAAGAGTGGTCCAGGACGGATGAAAAACTGTTTTTT. Protein sequence: CASSQEWSRTDEKLFF.

Many counts were recorded for this clonotype. The chain joins TRBV5-6 to TRBJ1-4; no firm D call. Trimming left V 0 bases short and J 3 bases short, with 6 bases between. The CDR3 spans 14 residues. Germline V gene data show CDR1 as SGHDT and CDR2 as YYEEEE. The CDR3 nucleotides read TGTGCCAGCAGCTTGGGGGCAGCTAATGAAAAACTGTTTTTT. Translated: CASSLGAANEKLFF.

By share, this clonotype ranks as medium-sized. The V gene is TRBV7-9, the J gene TRBJ2-7, with D possibly TRBD1 on 6 matching bases. Per germline, CDR1 SEHNR and CDR2 FQNEAQ (reference sequence). V lost 1 base and J 6 bases, leaving 13 bases between the germline ends. The CDR3 contains 14 residues. The CDR3 DNA follows: TGTGCCAGCAGCTTAGTGGTAGCAGGGGTCGAGCAGTACTTC. It yields the protein CASSLVVAGVEQYF.